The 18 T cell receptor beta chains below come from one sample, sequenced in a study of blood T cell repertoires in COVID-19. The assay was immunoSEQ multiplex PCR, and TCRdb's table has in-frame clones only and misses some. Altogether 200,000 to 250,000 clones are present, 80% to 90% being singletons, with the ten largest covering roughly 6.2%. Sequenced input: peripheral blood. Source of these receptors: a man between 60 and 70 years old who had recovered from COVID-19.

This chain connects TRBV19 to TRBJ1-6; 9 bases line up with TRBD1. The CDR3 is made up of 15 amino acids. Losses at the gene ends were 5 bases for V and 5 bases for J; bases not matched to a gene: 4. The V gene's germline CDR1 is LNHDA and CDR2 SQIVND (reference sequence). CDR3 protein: CASSLRDRDNSPLHF. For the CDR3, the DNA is TGTGCCAGTAGTCTCCGGGACAGGGATAATTCACCCCTCCACTTT.

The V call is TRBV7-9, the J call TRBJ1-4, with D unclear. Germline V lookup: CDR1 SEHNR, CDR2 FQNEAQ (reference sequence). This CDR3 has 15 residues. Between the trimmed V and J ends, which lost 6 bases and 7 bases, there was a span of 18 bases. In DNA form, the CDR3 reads TGTGCCAGCAGTTCGGACTTCGTCTTAGGTGAAAAACTGTTTTTT. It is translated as CASSSDFVLGEKLFF.

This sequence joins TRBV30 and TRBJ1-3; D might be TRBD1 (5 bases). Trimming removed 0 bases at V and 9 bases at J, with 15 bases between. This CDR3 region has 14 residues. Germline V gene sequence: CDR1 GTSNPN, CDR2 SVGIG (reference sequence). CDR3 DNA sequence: TGTGCCTGGAGTGTTATAGGACAAACGTCCACCATATATTTT. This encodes CAWSVIGQTSTIYF.

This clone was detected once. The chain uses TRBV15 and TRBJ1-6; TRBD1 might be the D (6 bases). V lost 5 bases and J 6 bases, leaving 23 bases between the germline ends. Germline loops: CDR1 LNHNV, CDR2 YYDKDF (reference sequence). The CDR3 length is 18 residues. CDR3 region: CATSSLRTSGAFNSPLHF. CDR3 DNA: TGTGCCACCAGCTCTCTCCGAACCTCAGGGGCCTTTAATTCACCCCTCCACTTT.

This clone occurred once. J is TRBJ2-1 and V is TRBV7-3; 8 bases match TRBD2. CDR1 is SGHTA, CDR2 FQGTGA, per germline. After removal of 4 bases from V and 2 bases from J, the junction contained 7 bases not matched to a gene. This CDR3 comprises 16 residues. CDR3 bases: TGTGCCAGCAGCTCTCAGCGGGGGCCAGCCTACAATGAGCAGTTCTTC. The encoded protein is CASSSQRGPAYNEQFF.

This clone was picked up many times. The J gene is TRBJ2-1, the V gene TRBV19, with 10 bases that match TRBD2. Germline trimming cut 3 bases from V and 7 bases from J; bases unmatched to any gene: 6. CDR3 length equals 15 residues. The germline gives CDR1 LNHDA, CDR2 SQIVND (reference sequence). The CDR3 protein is CASSMSAGGPNEQFF. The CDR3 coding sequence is TGTGCCAGTAGTATGTCAGCGGGGGGGCCTAATGAGCAGTTCTTC.

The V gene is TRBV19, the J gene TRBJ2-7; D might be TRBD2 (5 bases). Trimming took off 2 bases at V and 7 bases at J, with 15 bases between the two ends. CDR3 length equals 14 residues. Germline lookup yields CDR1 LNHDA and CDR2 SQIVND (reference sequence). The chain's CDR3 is CASSIIGGLQEQYF. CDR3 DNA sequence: TGTGCCAGTAGTATAATAGGAGGTCTGCAGGAGCAGTACTTC.

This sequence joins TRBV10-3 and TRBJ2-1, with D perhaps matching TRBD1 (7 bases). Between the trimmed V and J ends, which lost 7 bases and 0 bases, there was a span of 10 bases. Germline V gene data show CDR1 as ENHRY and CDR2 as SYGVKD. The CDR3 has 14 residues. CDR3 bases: TGTGCCATCAAGCAGGGGGGCTCCTACAATGAGCAGTTCTTC. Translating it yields CAIKQGGSYNEQFF.

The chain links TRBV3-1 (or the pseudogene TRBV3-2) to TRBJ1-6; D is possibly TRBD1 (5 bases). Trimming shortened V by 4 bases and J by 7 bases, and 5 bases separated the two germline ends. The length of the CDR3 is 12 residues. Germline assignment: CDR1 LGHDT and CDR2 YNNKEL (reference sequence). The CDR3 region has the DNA TGTGCCAGCAGCCCAGGGAATTCACCCCTCCACTTT. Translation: CASSPGNSPLHF.

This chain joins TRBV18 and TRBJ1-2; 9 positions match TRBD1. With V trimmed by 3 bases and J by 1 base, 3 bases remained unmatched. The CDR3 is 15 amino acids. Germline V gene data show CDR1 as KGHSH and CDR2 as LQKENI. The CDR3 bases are TGTGCCAGCTCACCCCCGGGACAGGGTAACTATGGCTACACCTTC. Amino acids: CASSPPGQGNYGYTF.

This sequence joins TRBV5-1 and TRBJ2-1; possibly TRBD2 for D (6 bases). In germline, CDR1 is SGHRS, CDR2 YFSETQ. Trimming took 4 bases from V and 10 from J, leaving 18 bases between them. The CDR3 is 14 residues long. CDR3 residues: CASSLVGGAWEQFF. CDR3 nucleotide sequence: TGCGCCAGCAGCCTGGTGGGGGGAGCGTGGGAGCAGTTCTTC.

CDR3 in amino acids: CASSSTSGGPNEQFF. CDR3 in DNA: TGTGCCAGCAGCTCCACTAGCGGGGGGCCCAATGAGCAGTTCTTC. The V gene is TRBV7-3, the J gene TRBJ2-1, with 12 bases that match TRBD2. The J segment lost 6 bases and the V segment lost 4 bases, leaving 4 bases of the junction unmatched. Germline V gives CDR1 SGHTA, CDR2 FQGTGA. The length of the CDR3 is 15 residues.

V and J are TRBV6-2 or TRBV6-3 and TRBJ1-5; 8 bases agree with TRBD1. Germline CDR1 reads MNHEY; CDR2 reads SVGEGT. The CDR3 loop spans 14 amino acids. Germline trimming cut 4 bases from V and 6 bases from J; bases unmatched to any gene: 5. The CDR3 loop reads CASSLQGGGQPQHF. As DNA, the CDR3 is TGTGCCAGCAGTTTACAGGGGGGAGGTCAGCCCCAGCATTTT.

DNA of the CDR3: TGTGCCAGCTCACTCACCGGGGATGGCTACACCTTC. Translated: CASSLTGDGYTF. The chain recombines TRBV18 with TRBJ1-2; no definite D call. V shed 4 bases and J shed 6 bases, with 9 bases lying between them. The CDR3 spans 12 residues. Germline values: CDR1 KGHSH, CDR2 LQKENI.

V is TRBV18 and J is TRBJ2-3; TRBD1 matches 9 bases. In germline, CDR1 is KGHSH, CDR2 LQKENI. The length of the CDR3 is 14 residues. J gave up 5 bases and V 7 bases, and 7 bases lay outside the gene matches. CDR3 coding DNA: TGTGCCAGCTTACCCGGACAGGGGCGAGATACGCAGTATTTT. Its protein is CASLPGQGRDTQYF.

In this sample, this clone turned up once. The CDR3 is CATERQGVGGTEAFF. Written as DNA, the CDR3 is TGTGCCACCGAACGACAGGGAGTCGGCGGCACTGAAGCTTTCTTT. The chain employs TRBV24-1 and TRBJ1-1, with 7 bases aligning to TRBD1. Trimming at V came to 9 bases and at J to 4 bases, leaving 13 bases not matched to a gene. The CDR3 has 15 residues. Germline values: CDR1 KGHDR, CDR2 SFDVKD.

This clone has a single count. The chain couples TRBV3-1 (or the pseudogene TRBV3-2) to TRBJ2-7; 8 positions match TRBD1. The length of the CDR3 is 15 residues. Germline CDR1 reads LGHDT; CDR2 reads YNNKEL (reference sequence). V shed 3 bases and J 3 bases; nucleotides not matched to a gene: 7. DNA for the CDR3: TGTGCCAGCAGCCACCCTGGACAGGGCATCTACGAGCAGTACTTC. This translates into CASSHPGQGIYEQYF.

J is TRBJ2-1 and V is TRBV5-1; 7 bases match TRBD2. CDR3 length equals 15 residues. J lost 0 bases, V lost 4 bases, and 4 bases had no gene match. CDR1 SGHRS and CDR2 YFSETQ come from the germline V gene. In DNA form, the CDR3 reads TGCGCCAGCAGCCCCGGGGGGAGCTCCTACAATGAGCAGTTCTTC. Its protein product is CASSPGGSSYNEQFF.